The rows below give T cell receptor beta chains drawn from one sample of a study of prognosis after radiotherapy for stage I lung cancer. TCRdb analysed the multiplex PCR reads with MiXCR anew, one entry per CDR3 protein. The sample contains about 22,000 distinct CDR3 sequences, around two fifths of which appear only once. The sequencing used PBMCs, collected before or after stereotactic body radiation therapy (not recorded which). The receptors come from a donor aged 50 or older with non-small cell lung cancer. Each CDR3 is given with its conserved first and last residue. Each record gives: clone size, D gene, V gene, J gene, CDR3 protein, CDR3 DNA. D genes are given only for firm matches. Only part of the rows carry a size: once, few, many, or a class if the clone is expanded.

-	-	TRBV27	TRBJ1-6	CASGRGNSPLHF	TGTGCCAGCGGACGGGGGAATTCACCCCTCCACTTT
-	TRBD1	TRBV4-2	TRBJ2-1	CASSQDTGGSYNEQFF	TGTGCCAGCAGCCAAGACACAGGGGGCTCCTACAATGAGCAGTTCTTC
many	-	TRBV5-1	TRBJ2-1	CASSFGTSYNEQFF	TGCGCCAGCAGCTTCGGGACCTCCTACAATGAGCAGTTCTTC
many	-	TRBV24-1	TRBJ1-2	CATSDTGDYGYTF	TGTGCCACCAGTGACACAGGCGACTATGGCTACACCTTC
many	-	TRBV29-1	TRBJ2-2	CSVERPGLRGELFF	TGCAGCGTTGAAAGGCCGGGCCTCCGCGGGGAGCTGTTTTTT
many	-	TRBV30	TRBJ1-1	CAWTRIATEAFF	TGTGCCTGGACCCGGATAGCCACTGAAGCTTTCTTT
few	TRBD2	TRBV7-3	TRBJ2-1	CASSRNSGSTYNEQFF	TGTGCCAGCAGCCGCAATAGCGGGAGCACTTACAATGAGCAGTTCTTC
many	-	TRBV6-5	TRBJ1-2	CASSRDRITTGYGYTF	TGTGCCAGCAGCCGGGACCGGATAACCACCGGCTATGGCTACACCTTC
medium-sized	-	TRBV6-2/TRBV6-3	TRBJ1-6	CASSYLGGRSPLHF	TGTGCCAGCAGTTACTTAGGGGGACGGTCACCCCTCCACTTT
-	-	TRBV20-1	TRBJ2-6	CSARDSGANVLTF	TGCAGTGCTAGAGACTCTGGGGCCAACGTCCTGACTTTC
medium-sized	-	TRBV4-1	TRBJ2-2	CASSQDRTGELFF	TGCGCCAGCAGCCAAGACAGGACGGGGGAGCTGTTTTTT
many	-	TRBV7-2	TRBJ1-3	CASSLGGVGNTIYF	TGTGCCAGCAGCTTGGGAGGGGTTGGAAACACCATATATTTT
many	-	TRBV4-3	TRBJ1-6	CASSQEPGYDSPLHF	TGCGCCAGCAGCCAAGAACCTGGGTATGATTCACCCCTCCACTTT
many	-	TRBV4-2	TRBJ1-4	CASSQEGRKSIFEKLFF	TGTGCCAGCAGCCAAGAGGGCAGGAAGAGCATTTTTGAAAAACTGTTTTTT
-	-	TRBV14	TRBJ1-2	CASSFLGGRARGYTF	TGTGCCAGCAGCTTCCTCGGCGGCAGGGCACGAGGCTACACCTTC
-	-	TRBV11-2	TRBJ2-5	CASSLTGETQYF	TGTGCCAGCAGCTTAACGGGAGAGACCCAGTACTTC
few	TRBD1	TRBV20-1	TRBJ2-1	CSYQTGISYNEQFF	TGCAGTTACCAGACAGGGATCTCCTACAATGAGCAGTTCTTC
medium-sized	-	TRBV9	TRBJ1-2	CASGDPAGAQMGYTF	TGTGCCAGCGGGGATCCTGCGGGGGCTCAAATGGGCTACACCTTC
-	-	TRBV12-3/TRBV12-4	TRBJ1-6	CASSFGGFGSYNSPLHF	TGTGCCAGCAGTTTTGGAGGGTTCGGCTCCTATAATTCACCCCTCCACTTT
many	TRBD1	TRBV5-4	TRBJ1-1	CASSARDRGFAEAFF	TGTGCCAGCAGCGCACGGGACAGGGGGTTTGCTGAAGCTTTCTTT
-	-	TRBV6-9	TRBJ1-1	CASSYCAEALF	TGTGCCAGCAGTTACTGTGCTGAAGCTCTCTTT
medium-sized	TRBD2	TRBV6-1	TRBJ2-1	CASSHSGGGVEQFF	TGTGCCAGCAGTCATAGCGGGGGTGGTGTTGAGCAGTTCTTC
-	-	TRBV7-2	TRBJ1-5	CASSPNGGGSNQSQHF	TGTGCCAGTAGCCCCAACGGGGGTGGAAGCAATCAGTCCCAGCATTTT
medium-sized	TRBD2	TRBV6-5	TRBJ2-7	CASSYSASGAYEQYF	TGTGCCAGCAGTTACTCAGCTAGCGGGGCCTACGAGCAGTACTTC
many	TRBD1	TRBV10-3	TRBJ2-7	CAISGTGLTYEQYF	TGTGCCATCAGTGGGACAGGATTAACCTACGAGCAGTACTTC
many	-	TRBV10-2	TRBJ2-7	CASSVASERYF	TGCGCCAGCAGTGTCGCTTCGGAAAGGTACTTC
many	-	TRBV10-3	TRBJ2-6	CAISDFGGSGANVLTF	TGTGCCATCAGTGATTTCGGGGGTTCTGGGGCCAACGTCCTGACTTTC
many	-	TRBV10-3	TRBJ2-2	CAISPPGRGTGELFF	TGTGCCATCAGTCCCCCAGGCAGGGGCACCGGGGAGCTGTTTTTT
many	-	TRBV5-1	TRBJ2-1	CASSLDSANYNEQFF	TGCGCCAGCAGCTTGGACTCAGCCAACTACAATGAGCAGTTCTTC
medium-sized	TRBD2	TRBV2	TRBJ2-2	CASSSGLAGVGELFF	TGTGCCAGCAGTTCGGGACTAGCGGGAGTCGGGGAGCTGTTTTTT
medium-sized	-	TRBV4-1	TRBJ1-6	CASSQDRPRGDSPLHF	TGCGCCAGCAGCCAAGATAGGCCCAGGGGAGATTCACCCCTCCACTTT
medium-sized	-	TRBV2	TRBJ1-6	CASSGGPNSPLHF	TGTGCCAGCAGTGGGGGGCCGAATTCACCCCTCCACTTT
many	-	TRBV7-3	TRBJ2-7	CASSLQNGPYEQYF	TGTGCCAGCAGCTTACAGAACGGCCCCTACGAGCAGTACTTC
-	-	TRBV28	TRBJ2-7	CASSNYEQYF	TGTGCCAGCAGCAACTACGAGCAGTACTTC
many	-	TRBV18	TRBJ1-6	CASSPNSAPANSPLHF	TGTGCCAGCTCACCAAACAGCGCTCCGGCGAATTCACCCCTCCACTTT
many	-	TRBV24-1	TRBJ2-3	CATRRTEVTDTQYF	TGTGCCACCAGGAGGACAGAAGTCACAGATACGCAGTATTTT
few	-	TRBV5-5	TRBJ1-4	CASSLVHEKLFF	TGTGCCAGCAGCTTGGTACATGAAAAACTGTTTTTT
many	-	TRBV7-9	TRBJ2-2	CASRKRGDVNTGELFF	TGTGCCAGCCGCAAAAGGGGGGATGTGAACACCGGGGAGCTGTTTTTT
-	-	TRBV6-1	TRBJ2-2	CASRSLIVSGELFF	TGTGCCAGCAGATCCCTTATCGTATCCGGGGAGCTGTTTTTT
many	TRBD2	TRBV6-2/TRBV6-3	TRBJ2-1	CASQRDPYNEQFF	TGTGCCAGTCAGCGGGATCCCTACAATGAGCAGTTCTTC
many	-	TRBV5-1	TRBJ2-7	CASSFAGSYEQYF	TGCGCCAGCAGCTTCGCCGGTTCCTACGAGCAGTACTTC
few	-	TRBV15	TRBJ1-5	CATSRDEFSYQPQHF	TGTGCCACCAGCAGAGATGAGTTCTCTTATCAGCCCCAGCATTTT
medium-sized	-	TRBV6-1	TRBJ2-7	CASKLTVGSSMEQYF	TGTGCCAGCAAACTCACCGTAGGGTCCTCAATGGAGCAGTACTTC
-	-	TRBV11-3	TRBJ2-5	CASSSAGETQYF	TGTGCCAGCAGCTCTGCCGGGGAGACCCAGTACTTC
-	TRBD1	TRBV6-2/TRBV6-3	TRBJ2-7	CASKSRGLYEQYF	TGTGCCAGCAAGAGCAGGGGGCTCTACGAGCAGTACTTC
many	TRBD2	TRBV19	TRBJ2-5	CASSKLAEETQYF	TGTGCCAGTAGTAAACTAGCGGAAGAGACCCAGTACTTC
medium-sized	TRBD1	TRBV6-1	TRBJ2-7	CASSDPGTDLYEQYF	TGTGCCAGCAGTGACCCCGGGACAGACCTCTACGAGCAGTACTTC
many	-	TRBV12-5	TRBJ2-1	CASGLGSSSRGQEQFF	TGTGCTAGTGGTTTGGGTTCCAGTTCCAGGGGCCAGGAGCAGTTCTTC
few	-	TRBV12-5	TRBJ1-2	CASGPGNCGYAF	TGTGCTAGTGGTCCCGGTAATTGTGGCTACGCCTTC
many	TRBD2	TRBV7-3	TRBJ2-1	CASSPPGGAGNEQFF	TGTGCCAGCAGCCCCCCCGGGGGGGCTGGCAATGAGCAGTTCTTC
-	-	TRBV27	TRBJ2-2	CASSSDSIVSGSAGELFF	TGTGCCAGCAGTTCCGATTCGATCGTTAGCGGAAGTGCCGGGGAGCTGTTTTTT
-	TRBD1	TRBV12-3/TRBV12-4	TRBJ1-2	CASTSSSRTGLDYTF	TGTGCCAGCACCTCCTCCTCCCGGACAGGGCTGGACTACACCTTC
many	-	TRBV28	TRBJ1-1	CASSFLSGEDNTEAFF	TGTGCCAGCAGTTTCTTATCAGGGGAAGATAACACTGAAGCTTTCTTT
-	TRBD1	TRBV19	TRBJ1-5	CASSIQQGAYSNQPQHF	TGTGCCAGTAGTATTCAACAGGGGGCTTATAGCAATCAGCCCCAGCATTTT
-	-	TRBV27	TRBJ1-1	CASSTLSRVAEAFF	TGTGCCAGCAGTACACTTAGCCGGGTCGCTGAAGCTTTCTTT